The 20 T cell receptor beta chains below come from one sample, sequenced in a study of T cells generated in artificial thymic organoids (dated by TCRdb to the late 2010s). Libraries were constructed by 5' RACE. The sequencer listed for this sample is Illumina MiSeq. Separate semi-nested PCR amplifications were run for the TCRalpha and TCRbeta libraries, using Advantage 2 and reverse primers located in the TRAC or TRBC constant regions. TCRdb reprocessing: public reads trimmed at Q25 with fastp, clones called with MiXCR, in-frame beta chains kept. Under each unique CDR3 protein, matching rows form one entry showing the most common genes and DNA. This sample is represented by about 3,300 distinct CDR3 sequences; around a third of them were singletons. The ten largest make up 2% to 3% of the sample. Source material: naive CD8+ T cells from blood. The sample's cell subset or site label is to be understood as: CD3+TCRalphabeta+CD8SP T cells; for blood, CD45RO-CCR7+ naive CD8+ T cells. The receptors stem from a human donor who gave cord blood stem cells for thymic organoid culture, a cardiac surgery patient who gave postnatal thymus, or a blood donor (not recorded which).

By proportion, this clonotype is medium-sized (0.01 to 0.1%). This chain connects TRBV6-2 or TRBV6-3 to TRBJ2-7, with D tentatively TRBD1 or TRBD2 (5 bases each). This CDR3 has 14 residues. Trimming removed 5 bases at V and 2 bases at J, with 13 bases between. Germline loops: CDR1 MNHEY, CDR2 SVGEGT. CDR3 sequence reads: CASSRPGRTYEQYF. For the CDR3, the DNA is TGTGCCAGCAGTAGACCGGGACGGACCTACGAGCAGTACTTC.

Concerning this clonotype itself: This could be a read error, since a much larger clone is one nucleotide away. This chain uses TRBV20-1 with TRBJ2-2; a weak D match, TRBD1 (6 bases). CDR1 is DFQATT, CDR2 SNEGSKA, per germline (reference sequence). V shed 3 bases and J shed 7 bases, with 18 bases lying between them. This CDR3 contains 15 residues. The chain's CDR3 is CSASRYGTDSGELFF. CDR3 nucleotide sequence: TGCAGTGCTAGCCGATATGGGACGGACAGCGGGGAGCTGTTTTTT.

This clonotype was recorded a few times. A read error may be the cause here, since a much bigger clone is one base away. CDR3: CSVEDFGGGETQYF. CDR3 sequence (DNA): TGCAGCGTTGAAGATTTTGGGGGCGGGGAGACCCAGTACTTC. The chain has TRBV29-1 and TRBJ2-5; D possibly corresponds to TRBD1 (6 bases). This CDR3 comprises 14 residues. CDR1 SQVTM and CDR2 ANQGSEA come from the germline V gene. The V end lost 0 bases, the J end lost 5 bases, and 13 bases lay between the germline ends. The full variable domain, in which reference TRBV29-1 and TRBJ2-5 provide the parts outside the CDR3, is SAVISQKPSRDICQRGTSLTIQCQVDSQVTMMFWYRQQPGQSLTLIATANQGSEATYESGFVIDKFPISRPNLTFSTLTVSNMSPEDSSIYLCSVEDFGGGETQYFGPGTRLLVL.

As concerns this clonotype: Sequence at one end of the junction differs from germline and may be a read error. The genes are TRBV20-1 and TRBJ2-2; D is ambiguous. The CDR3 totals 17 residues. CDR1 and CDR2 from the germline V gene are DFQATT and SNEGSKA (reference sequence). The CDR3 region has the DNA TGCAGCGCTAGAGACCCACGAAGGGAAACGAACACCGGGGAGCTGTTTTTT. This codes for CSARDPRRETNTGELFF.

CDR3 loop: CASSFPGTNYGYTF. The CDR3 nucleotides are TGTGCCAGCAGTTTTCCCGGGACTAACTATGGCTACACCTTC. The chain employs TRBV28 and TRBJ1-2; no definite D call. The CDR3 is 14 amino acids. V was trimmed by 3 bases and J by 0 bases, leaving 8 bases between them. Per germline, CDR1 MDHEN and CDR2 SYDVKM.

A note on this clonotype: The junction differs from germline at one of its ends, possibly a read error. The chain has TRBV11-2 and TRBJ2-5, with 13 bases matching TRBD2. The CDR3 extends over 16 amino acids. The germline CDR1 and CDR2 sequences are SGHAT and FQNNGV. The CDR3 bases are TGCGCCAGCAGCCCAGGGACTAGCGGGGCTCAAGAGACCCAGTGCTTC. This codes for CASSPGTSGAQETQCF. Full variable domain (missing parts from reference TRBV11-2 and TRBJ2-5): EAGVAQSPRYKIIEKRQSVAFWCNPISGHATLYWYQQILGQGPKLLIQFQNNGVVDDSQLPKDRFSAERLKGVDSTLKIQPAKLEDSAVYLCASSPGTSGAQETQCFGPGTRLLVL.

The rearrangement links TRBV9 to TRBJ2-7; 8 bases fit TRBD2. J lost 6 bases, V lost 4 bases, and 6 bases had no gene match. CDR3 length: 13 residues. Germline V gene sequence: CDR1 SGDLS, CDR2 YYNGEE. The CDR3 reads CASSPGLDPEQYF. CDR3 DNA sequence: TGTGCCAGCAGCCCGGGACTAGATCCCGAGCAGTACTTC.

This clonotype is medium-sized by share. V is TRBV6-1 and J is TRBJ2-1; 10 bases match TRBD2. The CDR3 spans 16 residues. The germline CDR1 and CDR2 sequences are MNHNS and SASEGT. Germline trimming cut 3 bases from V and 7 bases from J; bases unmatched to any gene: 9. The CDR3: CASSERSGGFWNEQFF. The CDR3 nucleotides are TGTGCCAGCAGTGAGCGTAGCGGGGGGTTTTGGAATGAGCAGTTCTTC.

This clonotype is classed as medium-sized. The chain's CDR3 is CASSQFSEGSTGELFF. CDR3 coding DNA: TGCGCCAGCAGCCAATTTAGTGAGGGAAGCACCGGGGAGCTGTTTTTT. The V gene is TRBV4-3, the J gene TRBJ2-2; a weak D match, TRBD2 (5 bases). Trimming shortened V by 2 bases and J by 4 bases, and 14 bases separated the two germline ends. The length of the CDR3 is 16 residues. Germline values: CDR1 LGHNA, CDR2 YSLEER.

By share, this clonotype ranks as medium-sized. J is TRBJ1-1 and V is TRBV9; perhaps TRBD1 as D (5 bases). The ends were cut back, 2 bases at V and 0 bases at J, with 17 bases in the middle. The V gene's germline CDR1 is SGDLS and CDR2 YYNGEE. The CDR3 is 17 residues long. The CDR3 sequence: CASSVSGRLPMNTEAFF. CDR3 DNA sequence: TGTGCCAGCAGCGTCTCAGGGCGCCTACCTATGAACACTGAAGCTTTCTTT. Combining the CDR3 with reference TRBV9 and TRBJ1-1 gives the whole variable domain DSGVTQTPKHLITATGQRVTLRCSPRSGDLSVYWYQQSLDQGLQFLIQYYNGEERAKGNILERFSAQQFPDLHSELNLSSLELGDSALYFCASSVSGRLPMNTEAFFGQGTRLTVV.

By share, this clonotype counts as large. DNA of the CDR3: TGTGCCAGCAGTTACGGACTAGCGGGAGCAGGAGATACGCAGTATTTT. Amino acid sequence: CASSYGLAGAGDTQYF. The chain joins TRBV6-5 to TRBJ2-3, with TRBD2 matching 13 bases. Trimming at V came to 2 bases and at J to 5 bases, leaving 4 bases not matched to a gene. The germline gives CDR1 MNHEY, CDR2 SVGAGI. This CDR3 has 16 residues.

This clonotype is medium-sized in the sample. This sequence joins TRBV3-1 and TRBJ2-5, with 13 bases aligning to TRBD2. Germline-derived CDR1 and CDR2 are LGHDT and YNNKEL (reference sequence). Trimming at V came to 3 bases and at J to 1 base, leaving 14 bases not matched to a gene. This CDR3 region has 20 residues. CDR3 sequence reads: CASSHLGGRLAGGTQETQYF. The CDR3 DNA sequence: TGTGCCAGCAGCCATCTTGGGGGGCGACTAGCGGGGGGTACCCAAGAGACCCAGTACTTC.

A few counts support this clonotype. V usage is TRBV4-1 and J usage is TRBJ2-7, with a weak D call TRBD2 (6 bases). Trimming took 3 bases from V and 0 from J, leaving 15 bases between them. From germline, CDR1 is MGHRA and CDR2 YSYEKL. The CDR3 length is 16 residues. CDR3 in amino acids: CASSHGSGWDSYEQYF. In DNA, the CDR3 is TGCGCCAGCAGCCACGGAAGCGGGTGGGACTCCTACGAGCAGTACTTC.

The chain recombines TRBV13 with TRBJ2-5, with D possibly being TRBD2 (6 bases). Germline CDR1 reads PRHDT; CDR2 reads FYEKMQ (reference sequence). With 2 bases removed from V and 0 bases from J, the gap between germline ends came to 7 bases. The CDR3 covers 14 residues. The CDR3 sequence: CASSLIADQETQYF. The CDR3 DNA is TGTGCCAGCAGCTTAATAGCGGACCAAGAGACCCAGTACTTC.

The rearrangement joins TRBV9 to TRBJ2-7, with 9 positions matching TRBD2. CDR3 size: 14 residues. Trimming cost V 0 bases and J 2 bases; bases outside gene matches: 0. CDR1 is SGDLS, CDR2 YYNGEE, per germline. This CDR3 is CASSVGGGAYEQYF. The CDR3 region has the DNA TGTGCCAGCAGCGTAGGCGGGGGGGCCTACGAGCAGTACTTC.

This clonotype was detected a few times. V is TRBV19 and J is TRBJ2-2; 7 positions match TRBD1. CDR3 size: 15 residues. The V segment lost 9 bases and the J segment 3 bases; nucleotides outside the gene matches: 10. Germline lookup yields CDR1 LNHDA and CDR2 SQIVND (reference sequence). CDR3 nucleotide sequence: TGTGCCAGCTACCCCAGGGGGAAATACACCGGGGAGCTGTTTTTT. It translates to CASYPRGKYTGELFF.

In its sample, this clonotype is medium-sized. This chain connects TRBV4-1 to TRBJ1-1; TRBD1 matches at 7 bases. CDR1 MGHRA and CDR2 YSYEKL come from the germline V gene. V was pared by 4 bases and J by 12 bases, with 8 bases of the junction left unmatched. The CDR3 loop spans 12 amino acids. CDR3 nucleotide sequence: TGCGCCAGCAGCCCCCGACAGGGAAAGCCTTTCTTT. This sequence encodes CASSPRQGKPFF.

This clonotype is labeled medium-sized. Here the CDR3 reads CASSQTTGENSPLHF. CDR3 nucleotides: TGTGCCAGCAGTCAAACGACAGGGGAAAATTCACCCCTCCACTTT. The rearrangement joins TRBV6-6 to TRBJ1-6, with 8 bases fitting TRBD1. Per the germline V gene, CDR1 is MNHNY and CDR2 is SVGAGI (reference sequence). The CDR3 has 15 amino acids. V lost 5 bases to trimming and J lost 7 bases; unmatched junction nucleotides: 7.

The rearrangement uses TRBV5-1 and TRBJ2-5; D remains ambiguous. The germline gives CDR1 SGHRS, CDR2 YFSETQ. V dropped 5 bases and J dropped 0 bases, with 17 bases sitting between them. The CDR3 runs 16 residues. The CDR3 DNA reads as TGCGCCAGCAGTCTGGTGGATTCGGGTCACCAAGAGACCCAGTACTTC. This codes for CASSLVDSGHQETQYF.

The gene calls are TRBV28 and TRBJ2-7; 11 bases are a match to TRBD1. Per the germline V gene, CDR1 is MDHEN and CDR2 is SYDVKM. The CDR3 consists of 15 residues. Germline trimming cut 3 bases from V and 4 bases from J; bases unmatched to any gene: 5. In DNA, the CDR3 is TGTGCCAGCAGTTTTAGGGGGACAGGGGGTTACGAGCAGTACTTC. Translated, it gives CASSFRGTGGYEQYF.